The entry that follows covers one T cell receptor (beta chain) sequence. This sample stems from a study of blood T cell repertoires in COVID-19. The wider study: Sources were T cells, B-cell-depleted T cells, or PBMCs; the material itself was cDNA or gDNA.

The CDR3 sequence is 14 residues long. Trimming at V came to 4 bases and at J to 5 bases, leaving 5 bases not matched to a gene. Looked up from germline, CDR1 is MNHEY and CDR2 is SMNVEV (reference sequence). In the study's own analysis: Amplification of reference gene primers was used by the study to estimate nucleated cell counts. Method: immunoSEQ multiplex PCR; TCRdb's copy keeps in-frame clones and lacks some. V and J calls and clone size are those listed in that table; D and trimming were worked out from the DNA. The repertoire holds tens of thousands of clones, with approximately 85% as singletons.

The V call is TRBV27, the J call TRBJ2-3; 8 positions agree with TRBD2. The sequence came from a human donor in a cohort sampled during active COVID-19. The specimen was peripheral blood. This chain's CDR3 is CASSSGGPIDTQYF. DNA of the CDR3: TGTGCCAGCAGTTCGGGGGGGCCGATAGATACGCAGTATTTT.